This entry lists 9 T cell receptor beta chains sequenced from one sample in a study of quantifying T cell responses using KT2 cells. Across the whole study: cDNA was made from DNase-treated RNA using alpha and beta constant primers.

Each cDNA got a UMI-containing oligo ligated at its 3' end. An equimolar mix of RC1.1 and RC1.2 primed the beta chain across TRBC1 and TRBC2. TCRdb called the UMI-ligation and nested PCR reads again in MiXCR, with one record for every CDR3 protein. The sample contains roughly 50,000 distinct CDR3 sequences, about 12% of which appear only once. Material for sequencing was PBMCs spiked with cells of the T cell clone KT2. These receptors originate from a human donor.

This clonotype came up a few times. The chain recombines TRBV12-3 or TRBV12-4 with TRBJ1-1; TRBD1 matches 10 bases. With V trimmed by 6 bases and J by 0 bases, 7 bases remained unmatched. The CDR3 is 16 residues long. Here the CDR3 DNA reads TGTGCCAGCAGCCCAAAGGGACAGGGGATGAACACTGAAGCTTTCTTT. This encodes CASSPKGQGMNTEAFF.

The genes are TRBV4-1 and TRBJ2-5, with TRBD1 identical over 9 bases. Per germline, CDR1 MGHRA and CDR2 YSYEKL. V lost 4 bases to trimming and J lost 4 bases; unmatched junction nucleotides: 4. There are 14 residues in the CDR3. Written as DNA, the CDR3 is TGCGCCAGCAGCCTACCGGACAGGGGAGAGACCCAGTACTTC. Protein: CASSLPDRGETQYF.

In the case of this clonotype: A read error may be the cause here, since a much bigger clone is one base away. As DNA, the CDR3 is TGCGCCAGCCGGATAGCCTCCGGAGATTCACCCCTCCACTTT. Translating gives CASRIASGDSPLHF. The chain joins TRBV5-1 to TRBJ1-6, with D hard to call. Trimming pared 7 bases from V and 8 bases from J, leaving 16 bases between. CDR1 is SGHRS, CDR2 YFSETQ, per germline. This CDR3 comprises 14 residues.

J is TRBJ1-1 and V is TRBV9; D not certain. V lost 1 base and J 4 bases, leaving 11 bases between the germline ends. The CDR3 extends over 14 amino acids. Germline lookup yields CDR1 SGDLS and CDR2 YYNGEE. This CDR3 reads CASSVFWVGTEAFF. CDR3 DNA: TGTGCCAGCAGCGTATTCTGGGTAGGCACTGAAGCTTTCTTT. Using reference TRBV9 and TRBJ1-1 for the parts outside the CDR3, the full variable domain is DSGVTQTPKHLITATGQRVTLRCSPRSGDLSVYWYQQSLDQGLQFLIQYYNGEERAKGNILERFSAQQFPDLHSELNLSSLELGDSALYFCASSVFWVGTEAFFGQGTRLTVV.

This clonotype occurred a few times. The rearrangement links TRBV12-3 or TRBV12-4 to TRBJ1-4; maybe TRBD1 (6 bases). The CDR3 contains 14 residues. V dropped 4 bases and J dropped 7 bases, with 13 bases sitting between them. The DNA of the CDR3 is TGTGCCAGCAGTTCCCGCCGGGGGGCTGAAAAACTGTTTTTT. This sequence encodes CASSSRRGAEKLFF.

V and J are TRBV6-4 and TRBJ2-1, with D possibly TRBD2 on 5 matching bases. CDR1 and CDR2 from the germline V gene are MRHNA and SNTAGT. V dropped 6 bases and J dropped 5 bases, with 17 bases sitting between them. This CDR3 contains 15 residues. The DNA for the CDR3 is TGTGCCAGCAGAGCTTCGGTCAATAGCGACAATGAGCAGTTCTTC. Its translation is CASRASVNSDNEQFF.

This rearrangement joins TRBV7-3 to TRBJ1-2; 9 bases fit TRBD1. Trimming cost V 3 bases and J 4 bases; bases outside gene matches: 15. CDR1 SGHTA and CDR2 FQGTGA come from the germline V gene. The CDR3 runs to 18 residues. The CDR3 DNA follows: TGTGCCAGCAGCTTGAGCCCGAATCCGGGACAGGGAGCCTATGGCTACACCTTC. Amino acids: CASSLSPNPGQGAYGYTF.

This clonotype has at least ten counts. The chain combines TRBV20-1 with TRBJ1-1; D remains unclear. V lost 1 base to trimming and J lost 1 base, with 7 bases between them. The germline gives CDR1 DFQATT, CDR2 SNEGSKA (reference sequence). CDR3 size: 13 residues. CDR3 nucleotides: TGCAGTGCTAGAGGCGCGTGGAACACTGAAGCTTTCTTT. This codes for CSARGAWNTEAFF.

This clonotype has a handful of counts. The rearrangement links TRBV4-3 to TRBJ2-1; TRBD2 matches 11 bases. The CDR3 totals 18 residues. Trimming took 0 bases from V and 6 from J; bases not matched to a gene: 10. Germline V lookup: CDR1 LGHNA, CDR2 YSLEER. Written as DNA, the CDR3 is TGCGCCAGCAGCCAAGATTGGGTAGCGGGAGGGCCCTCCAATGAGCAGTTCTTC. Amino acid sequence: CASSQDWVAGGPSNEQFF.